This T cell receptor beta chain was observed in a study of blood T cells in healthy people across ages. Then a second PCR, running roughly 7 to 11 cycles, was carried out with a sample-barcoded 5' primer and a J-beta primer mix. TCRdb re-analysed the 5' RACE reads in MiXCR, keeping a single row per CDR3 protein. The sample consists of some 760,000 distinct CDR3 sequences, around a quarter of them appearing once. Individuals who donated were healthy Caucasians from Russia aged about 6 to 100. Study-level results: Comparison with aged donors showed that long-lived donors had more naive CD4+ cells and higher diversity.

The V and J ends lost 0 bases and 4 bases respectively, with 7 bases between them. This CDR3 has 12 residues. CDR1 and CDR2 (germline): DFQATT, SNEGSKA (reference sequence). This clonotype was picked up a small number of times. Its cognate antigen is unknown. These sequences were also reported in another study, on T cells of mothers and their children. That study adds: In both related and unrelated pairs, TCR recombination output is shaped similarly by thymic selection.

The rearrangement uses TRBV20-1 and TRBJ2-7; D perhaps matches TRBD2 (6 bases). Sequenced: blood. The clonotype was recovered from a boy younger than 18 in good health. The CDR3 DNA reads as TGCAGTGCTAGAGAGGGGACTTACGAGCAGTACTTC. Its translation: CSAREGTYEQYF.